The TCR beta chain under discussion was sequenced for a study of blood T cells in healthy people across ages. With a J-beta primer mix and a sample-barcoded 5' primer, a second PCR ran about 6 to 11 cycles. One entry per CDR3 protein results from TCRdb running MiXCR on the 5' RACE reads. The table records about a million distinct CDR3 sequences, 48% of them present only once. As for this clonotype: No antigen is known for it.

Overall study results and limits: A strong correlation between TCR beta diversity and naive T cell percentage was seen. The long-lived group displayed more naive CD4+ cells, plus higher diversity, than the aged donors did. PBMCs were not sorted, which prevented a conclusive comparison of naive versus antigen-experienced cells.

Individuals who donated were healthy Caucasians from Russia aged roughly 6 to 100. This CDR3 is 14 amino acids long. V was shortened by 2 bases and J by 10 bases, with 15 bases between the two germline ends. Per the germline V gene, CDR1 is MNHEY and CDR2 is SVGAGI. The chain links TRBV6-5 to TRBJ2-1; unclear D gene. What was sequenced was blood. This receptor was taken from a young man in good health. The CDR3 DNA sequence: TGTGCCAGCAGTTACCGCGGCAGAACCTACGAGCAGTTCTTC. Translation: CASSYRGRTYEQFF.